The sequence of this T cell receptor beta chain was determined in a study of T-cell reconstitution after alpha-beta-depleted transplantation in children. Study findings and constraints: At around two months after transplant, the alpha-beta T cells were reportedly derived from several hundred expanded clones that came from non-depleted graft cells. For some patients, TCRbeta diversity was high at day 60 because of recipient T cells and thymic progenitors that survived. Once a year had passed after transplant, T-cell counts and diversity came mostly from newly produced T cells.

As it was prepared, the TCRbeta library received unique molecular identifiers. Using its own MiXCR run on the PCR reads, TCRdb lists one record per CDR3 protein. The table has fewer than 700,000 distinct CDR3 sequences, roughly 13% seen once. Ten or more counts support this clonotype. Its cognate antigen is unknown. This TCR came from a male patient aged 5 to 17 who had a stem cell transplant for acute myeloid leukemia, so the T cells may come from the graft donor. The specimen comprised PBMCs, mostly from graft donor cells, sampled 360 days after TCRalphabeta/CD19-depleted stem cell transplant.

CDR3: CATSVNGYTF. CDR3 coding DNA: TGTGCCACCAGTGTGAATGGCTACACCTTC. This chain joins TRBV24-1 and TRBJ1-2; D not resolved. CDR1 is KGHDR, CDR2 SFDVKD, per germline. V lost 5 bases to trimming and J lost 6 bases, with 3 bases between them. This CDR3 spans 10 amino acids.